This is a list of T cell receptor beta chains from one sample in a study of cytomegalovirus exposure and HLA in healthy donors. Assay: immunoSEQ multiplex PCR; the TCRdb copy retains only in-frame clones and omits some. This table holds tens of thousands of clones, around 82% found once. Sequenced input: PBMCs. The receptor set was obtained from a woman aged 18-30 years in good health and CMV-seropositive. CDR3s include the opening cysteine and the closing phenylalanine or tryptophan. D genes are given only for firm matches. Rows may omit the clone size; those that give it use once, few, many or a size class.

TRBV11-3	TRBD1	NA	TRBJ2-5	TGTGCCAGCTCCTTGGACAGGGAGAGCGAGACCCAGTACTTC	CASSLDRESETQYF
TRBV7-2	TRBD2	NA	TRBJ2-3	TGTGCCAGCAGCAATAGCGGGGGGCGCACAGATACGCAGTATTTT	CASSNSGGRTDTQYF
TRBV7-2	TRBD1	few	TRBJ1-2	TGTGCCAGCAGCTTAGAGGCCAGGGGGCTCGGGTATGGCTACACCTTC	CASSLEARGLGYGYTF
TRBV5-4	TRBD2	NA	TRBJ2-7	TGTGCCAGCAGCTTGCGGCCTACCAGCGGGGTGAGCTCCTACGAGCAGTACTTC	CASSLRPTSGVSSYEQYF
TRBV7-3	TRBD1	NA	TRBJ2-1	TGTGCCAGCAGCCAAGGGACAGGAGAGCAGTTCTTC	CASSQGTGEQFF
TRBV7-9	TRBD2	NA	TRBJ2-7	TGTGCCAGCGGGTCATCAGCGGGGGGCCGCTCCTACGAGCAGTACTTC	CASGSSAGGRSYEQYF
TRBV19	TRBD2	NA	TRBJ2-5	TGTGCCACCACAAAGCGGGGAACCTCCCAAGAGACCCAGTACTTC	CATTKRGTSQETQYF
TRBV28	TRBD1	NA	TRBJ2-3	TGTGCCAGCTCGGGACAGAACACAGATACGCAGTATTTT	CASSGQNTDTQYF
TRBV5-1	NA	NA	TRBJ1-5	TGCGCCAGCAGCCCCCTGGGGGGGGCCAATCAGCCCCAGCATTTT	CASSPLGGANQPQHF
TRBV14	NA	NA	TRBJ2-7	TGTGCCAGCAGCCAAGCTTTAGGGGTCGAGCAGTACTTC	CASSQALGVEQYF
TRBV27	TRBD1	NA	TRBJ1-1	TGTGCCAGCAGGATCCGGGACAGGGGATTGAACACTGAAGCTTTCTTT	CASRIRDRGLNTEAFF
TRBV5-1	NA	NA	TRBJ1-5	TGCGCCAGCAGCACGTCGGGGAGTCACAATCAGCCCCAGCATTTT	CASSTSGSHNQPQHF
TRBV18	TRBD1	once	TRBJ2-7	TGTGCCAGCTCGCGGACAGGGGGCGACCCTACTACCTACGAGCAGTACTTC	CASSRTGGDPTTYEQYF
TRBV2	TRBD1	NA	TRBJ2-4	TGTGCCAGCAGTGGACAGGGAAGAGGGGCCAAAAACATTCAGTACTTC	CASSGQGRGAKNIQYF
TRBV28	NA	once	TRBJ2-7	TGTGCCAGCAGAGGGGTCCACGAGCAGTACTTC	CASRGVHEQYF
TRBV9	NA	NA	TRBJ2-7	TGTGCCAGCAGCACTACTAATTACGAGCAGTACTTC	CASSTTNYEQYF
TRBV30	TRBD1	NA	TRBJ1-5	TGTGCCTGGAGTCGGGGACAGGATAGCAATCAGCCCCAGCATTTT	CAWSRGQDSNQPQHF
TRBV5-3	TRBD1	NA	TRBJ1-2	TGTGCCAGAAGCCTACAGGGGGACTATGGCTACACCTTC	CARSLQGDYGYTF
TRBV9	TRBD1	NA	TRBJ2-7	TGTGCCAGCAGCGTAGCTGGGGACAGGGGGTACGAGCAGTACTTC	CASSVAGDRGYEQYF
TRBV27	NA	NA	TRBJ1-2	TGTGCCAGCAGTTTCCACGCCGGCTCAAACTACGGCTACACCTTC	CASSFHAGSNYGYTF
TRBV5-6	NA	NA	TRBJ1-4	TGTGCCAGCAGCAATTTATATGGGCTCACTAATGAAAAACTGTTTTTT	CASSNLYGLTNEKLFF
TRBV5-4	NA	NA	TRBJ1-4	TGTGCCAGCAGCTTGGCTGGACAGTTGGATGAAAAACTGTTTTTT	CASSLAGQLDEKLFF
TRBV18	NA	NA	TRBJ1-2	TGTGCCAGCTCATTGGGGGCAAACTATGGCTACACCTTC	CASSLGANYGYTF
TRBV13	TRBD2	NA	TRBJ2-4	TGTGCCAGCAGAAAAGGGGGACTAGCGAGAGCTATTCAGTACTTC	CASRKGGLARAIQYF
TRBV27	NA	NA	TRBJ1-5	TGTGCCAGCAGTTTAAGAGGGCCCGGTGGCAATCAGCCCCAGCATTTT	CASSLRGPGGNQPQHF
TRBV5-8	NA	NA	TRBJ1-2	TGTGCCAGCAGCCGGGGGAGTGGCTATGGCTACACCTTC	CASSRGSGYGYTF